This TCR beta chain is drawn from a study of identical twins' blood T cells. Study at large: Around 50 million reads covered about 6 alpha-chain and about 6 beta-chain libraries.

TCRdb re-called the 5' RACE reads with MiXCR, one entry per CDR3 protein. The table shows roughly 340,000 distinct CDR3 sequences, with 25% to 35% occurring only once. Germline values: CDR1 SGHRS, CDR2 YFSETQ. The trim removed 5 bases at V and 3 bases at J, leaving 7 bases unmatched. This CDR3 spans 14 amino acids. In its sample, this clonotype was seen a few times. Its antigen is as yet unknown. General observations from the study: Out-of-frame TCRbeta clonotypes reportedly had markedly more similar V usage in twins than unrelated donors.

The sequencing sample was made of PBMCs. This TCR came from a woman between 18 and 50 years old in good health. This sequence joins TRBV5-1 and TRBJ2-7; 8 bases line up with TRBD2. CDR3 sequence (DNA): TGCGCCAGCAGAAGTGGGACTAGGTTCTACGAGCAGTACTTC. Amino acids: CASRSGTRFYEQYF.